This TCR beta chain was recovered during a study of cytomegalovirus exposure and HLA in healthy donors. General observations from the study: TCR beta chains associated with HLA were, in a later analysis, more clonally expanded than equally common others. Cytomegalovirus association was assigned to over 150 TCR beta chains. Later genetic work tied a missense DCLRE1C variant to beta-chain V and J trimming. Sequencing depth across donors, presence/absence analyses assumed, was roughly uniform.

The PCR contained 60 Vbeta and 13 Jbeta primers. Method: immunoSEQ multiplex PCR; TCRdb's copy keeps in-frame clones and lacks some. In the table there are around 170,000 clones, about 65% of which are singletons. Per the germline V gene, CDR1 is GTSNPN and CDR2 is SVGIG (reference sequence). The CDR3 contains 14 residues. Trimming removed 8 bases from V and 6 bases from J, with 22 bases in between. In regard to this clone: Antigen: not known.

Material: PBMCs. The chain links TRBV30 to TRBJ1-2; D call uncertain. This sequence originates from a girl aged 5-17 years in good health and CMV-seronegative. The CDR3 loop reads CARACSGWPNGYTF. The CDR3 coding sequence is TGTGCCCGCGCTTGTTCGGGGTGGCCCAATGGCTACACCTTC. Looking up the rest from reference TRBV30 and TRBJ1-2 gives the full variable domain: SQTIHQWPATLVQPVGSPLSLECTVEGTSNPNLYWYRQAAGRGLQLLFYSVGIGQISSEVPQNLSASRPQDRQFILSSKKLLLSDSGFYLCARACSGWPNGYTFGSGTRLTVV.